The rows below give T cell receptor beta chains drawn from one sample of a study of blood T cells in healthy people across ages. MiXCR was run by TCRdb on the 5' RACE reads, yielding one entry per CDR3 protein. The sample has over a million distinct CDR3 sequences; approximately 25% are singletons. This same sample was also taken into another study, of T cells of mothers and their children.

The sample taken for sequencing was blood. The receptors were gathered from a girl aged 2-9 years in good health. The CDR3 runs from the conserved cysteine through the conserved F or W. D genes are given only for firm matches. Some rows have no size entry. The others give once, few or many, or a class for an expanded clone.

CASSPIRSDRSNQPQHF,TGTGCCAGCAGCCCCATCCGGAGCGACAGGAGCAATCAGCCCCAGCATTTT,TRBJ1-5,.,few,TRBV11-2
CASSALAGGSTQYF,TGTGCCAGCAGTGCGCTAGCGGGAGGAAGTACGCAGTATTTT,TRBJ2-3,TRBD2,.,TRBV27
CASSEGQGGYEQYF,TGTGCCAGCAGTGAAGGACAGGGAGGCTACGAGCAGTACTTC,TRBJ2-7,TRBD1,.,TRBV28
CASSLGGRYGYTF,TGTGCCAGCAGTTTGGGGGGTCGGTATGGCTACACCTTC,TRBJ1-2,.,few,TRBV27
CASSFFGTREEQYF,TGTGCCAGCAGCTTCTTCGGGACTAGAGAAGAGCAGTACTTC,TRBJ2-7,TRBD2,.,TRBV13
CASTSDSDGQPQHF,TGTGCCAGCACCTCTGACAGTGACGGTCAGCCCCAGCATTTT,TRBJ1-5,.,.,TRBV12-3/TRBV12-4
CSADGLGRDGAGELFF,TGCAGCGCTGATGGGCTGGGACGAGACGGTGCCGGGGAGCTGTTTTTT,TRBJ2-2,.,.,TRBV29-1
CASSLSPGMETQYF,TGTGCCAGCAGCTTATCTCCCGGCATGGAGACCCAGTACTTC,TRBJ2-5,.,.,TRBV11-2
CATSDLSGGAYNEQFF,TGTGCCACCAGTGATCTTAGCGGGGGGGCCTACAATGAGCAGTTCTTC,TRBJ2-1,TRBD2,few,TRBV24-1
CSVGVSELDRNTEAFF,TGCAGCGTTGGCGTGTCGGAACTCGACAGGAACACTGAAGCTTTCTTT,TRBJ1-1,.,once,TRBV29-1
CSARGAQWREANTDTQYF,TGCAGTGCTAGAGGGGCCCAGTGGAGGGAAGCTAACACAGATACGCAGTATTTT,TRBJ2-3,.,.,TRBV20-1